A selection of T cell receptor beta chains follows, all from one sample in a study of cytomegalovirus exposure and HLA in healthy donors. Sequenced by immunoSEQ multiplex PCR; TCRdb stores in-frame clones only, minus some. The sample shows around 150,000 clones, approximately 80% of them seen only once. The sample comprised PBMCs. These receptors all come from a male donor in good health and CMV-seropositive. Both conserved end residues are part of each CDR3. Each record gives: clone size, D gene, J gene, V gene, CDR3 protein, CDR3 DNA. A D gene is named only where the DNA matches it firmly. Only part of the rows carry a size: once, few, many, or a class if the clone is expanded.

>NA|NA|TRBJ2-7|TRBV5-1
CASSLALRYEQYF
TGCGCCAGCAGCTTGGCTCTGCGATACGAGCAGTACTTC
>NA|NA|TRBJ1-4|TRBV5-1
CASSLDTFATNEKLFF
TGCGCCAGCAGCTTGGACACATTTGCAACTAATGAAAAACTGTTTTTT
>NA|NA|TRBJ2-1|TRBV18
CASSPSSYNEQFF
TGTGCCAGCTCCCCCAGCTCCTACAATGAGCAGTTCTTC
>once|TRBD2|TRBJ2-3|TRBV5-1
CASSLGTSGRGGTDTQYF
TGCGCCAGCAGCTTGGGGACTAGCGGGAGAGGGGGCACAGATACGCAGTATTTT
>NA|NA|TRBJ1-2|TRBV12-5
CASGLVPADYGYTF
TGTGCTAGTGGTTTGGTACCGGCGGATTATGGCTACACCTTC
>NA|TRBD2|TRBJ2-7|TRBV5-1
CASSSDGDYNEQYF
TGCGCCAGCAGCTCGGACGGGGACTACAACGAGCAGTACTTC
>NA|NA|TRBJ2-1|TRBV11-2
CASSFPLSGVRNEQFF
TGTGCCAGCAGCTTTCCCCTATCGGGAGTGCGAAATGAGCAGTTCTTC
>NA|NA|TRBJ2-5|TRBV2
CASILRQETQYF
TGTGCCAGCATTTTGCGGCAAGAGACCCAGTACTTC
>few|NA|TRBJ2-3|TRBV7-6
CASSLREDTQYF
TGTGCCAGCAGCTTGAGGGAGGATACGCAGTATTTT
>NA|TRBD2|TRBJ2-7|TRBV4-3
CASSPGLAGYEQYF
TGCGCCAGCAGCCCGGGACTAGCGGGGTACGAGCAGTACTTC
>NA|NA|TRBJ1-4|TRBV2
CASIGGALAEKLFF
TGTGCCAGCATCGGGGGGGCGCTGGCTGAAAAACTGTTTTTT
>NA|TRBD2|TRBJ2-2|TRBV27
CASTLTSGRVNTGELFF
TGTGCCAGCACCTTGACTAGCGGGAGGGTTAACACCGGGGAGCTGTTTTTT
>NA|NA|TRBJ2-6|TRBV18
CASSPRGEPGANVLTF
TGTGCCAGCTCACCACGGGGAGAACCTGGGGCCAACGTCCTGACTTTC
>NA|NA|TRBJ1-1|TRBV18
CASSPRSHQGGYTEAFF
TGTGCCAGCTCACCACGGTCCCACCAGGGAGGTTACACTGAAGCTTTCTTT
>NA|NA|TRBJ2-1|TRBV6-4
CASSELPRVSMAYNEQFF
TGTGCCAGCAGCGAATTACCCAGGGTTTCAATGGCCTACAATGAGCAGTTCTTC
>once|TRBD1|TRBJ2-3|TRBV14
CASSRPDRGFTDTQYF
TGTGCCAGCAGCCGTCCCGACAGGGGGTTCACAGATACGCAGTATTTT
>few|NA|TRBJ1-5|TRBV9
CASSVGLIDQPQHF
TGTGCCAGCAGCGTAGGACTTATTGATCAGCCCCAGCATTTT
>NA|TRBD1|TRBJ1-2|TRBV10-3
CAISIGQGGGNDGYTF
TGTGCCATCAGTATAGGACAGGGAGGGGGGAACGATGGCTACACCTTC
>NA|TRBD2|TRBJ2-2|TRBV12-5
CASGSPGTSGRGELFF
TGTGCTAGTGGTTCACCCGGGACTAGCGGCCGCGGGGAGCTGTTTTTT
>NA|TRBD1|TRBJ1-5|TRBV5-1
CASSVDTGGNQPQHF
TGCGCCAGCAGCGTTGACACAGGGGGCAATCAGCCCCAGCATTTT
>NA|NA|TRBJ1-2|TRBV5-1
CASSPPPPGGGMNGYTF
TGCGCCAGCAGCCCCCCCCCTCCCGGCGGGGGGATGAATGGCTACACCTTC
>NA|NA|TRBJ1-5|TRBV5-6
CASSLGGTNQPQHF
TGTGCCAGCAGCTTGGGAGGTACCAATCAGCCCCAGCATTTT
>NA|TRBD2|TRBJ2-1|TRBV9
CASSVAGGGWNEQFF
TGTGCCAGCAGCGTAGCGGGGGGAGGGTGGAATGAGCAGTTCTTC
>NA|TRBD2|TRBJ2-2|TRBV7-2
CASSLGTSGRVGGELFF
TGTGCCAGCAGCTTAGGAACTAGCGGCCGCGTGGGCGGGGAGCTGTTTTTT
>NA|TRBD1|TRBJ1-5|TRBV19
CASSSLTGGPGQPQHF
TGTGCCAGTAGTAGCTTAACAGGGGGCCCGGGTCAGCCCCAGCATTTT
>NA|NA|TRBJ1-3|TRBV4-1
CASSDGGGFPGNTIYF
TGCGCCAGCAGCGATGGTGGGGGGTTCCCTGGAAACACCATATATTTT
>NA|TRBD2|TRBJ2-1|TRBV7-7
CASSLSVAGGTYNEQFF
TGTGCTAGCAGCTTGTCCGTAGCGGGAGGAACTTACAATGAGCAGTTCTTC
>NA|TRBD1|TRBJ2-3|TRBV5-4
CASTAGQGLLSTDTQYF
TGTGCCAGCACAGCGGGACAGGGTCTCCTAAGCACAGATACGCAGTATTTT
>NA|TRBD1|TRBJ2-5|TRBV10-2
CASSGGRGWETQYF
TGCGCCAGCAGTGGGGGCAGGGGGTGGGAGACCCAGTACTTC
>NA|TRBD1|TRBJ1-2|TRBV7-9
CASSPRDRERVGYTF
TGTGCCAGCAGCCCACGGGACAGGGAACGAGTGGGCTACACCTTC
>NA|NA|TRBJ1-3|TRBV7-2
CASSLAGGVLANTIYF
TGTGCCAGCAGCTTAGCGGGGGGGGTTCTGGCAAACACCATATATTTT
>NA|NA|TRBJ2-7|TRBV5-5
CASSLGSSYEQYF
TGTGCCAGCAGCTTAGGGAGCTCCTACGAGCAGTACTTC
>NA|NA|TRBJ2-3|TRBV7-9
CASSLTYTDTQYF
TGTGCCAGCAGCTTAACCTACACAGATACGCAGTATTTT
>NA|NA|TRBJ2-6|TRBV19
CASSTARFSGANVLTF
TGTGCCAGTAGTACCGCCCGGTTCTCTGGGGCCAACGTCCTGACTTTC
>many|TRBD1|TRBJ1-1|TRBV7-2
CASSLEGRGLGTEAFF
TGTGCCAGCAGCTTAGAGGGCAGGGGGCTCGGCACTGAAGCTTTCTTT